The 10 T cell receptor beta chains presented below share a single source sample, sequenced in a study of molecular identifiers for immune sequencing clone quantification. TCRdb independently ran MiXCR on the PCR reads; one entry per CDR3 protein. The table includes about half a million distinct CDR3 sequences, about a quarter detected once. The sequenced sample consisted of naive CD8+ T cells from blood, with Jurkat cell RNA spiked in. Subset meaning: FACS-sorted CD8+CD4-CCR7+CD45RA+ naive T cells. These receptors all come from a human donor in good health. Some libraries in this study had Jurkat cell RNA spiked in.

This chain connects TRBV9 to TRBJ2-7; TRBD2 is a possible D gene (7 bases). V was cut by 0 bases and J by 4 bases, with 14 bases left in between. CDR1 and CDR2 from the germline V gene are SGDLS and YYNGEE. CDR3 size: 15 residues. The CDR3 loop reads CASSVGDNGGYEQYF. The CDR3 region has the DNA TGTGCCAGCAGCGTAGGGGACAACGGGGGGTACGAGCAGTACTTC.

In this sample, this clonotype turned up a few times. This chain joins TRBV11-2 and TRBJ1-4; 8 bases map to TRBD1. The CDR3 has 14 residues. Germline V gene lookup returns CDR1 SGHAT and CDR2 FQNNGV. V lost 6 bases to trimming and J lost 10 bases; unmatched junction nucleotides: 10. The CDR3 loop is CASRTRGPMRKLFF. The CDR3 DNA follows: TGTGCCAGCAGGACCAGGGGGCCCATGCGAAAACTGTTTTTT. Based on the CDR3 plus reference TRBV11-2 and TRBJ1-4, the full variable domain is EAGVAQSPRYKIIEKRQSVAFWCNPISGHATLYWYQQILGQGPKLLIQFQNNGVVDDSQLPKDRFSAERLKGVDSTLKIQPAKLEDSAVYLCASRTRGPMRKLFFGSGTQLSVL.

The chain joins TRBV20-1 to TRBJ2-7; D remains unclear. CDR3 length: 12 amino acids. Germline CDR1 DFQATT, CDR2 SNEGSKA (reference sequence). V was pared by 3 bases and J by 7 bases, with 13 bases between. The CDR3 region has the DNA TGCAGTGCTAGGTTTTCCGGATCGGAGCAGTACTTC. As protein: CSARFSGSEQYF.

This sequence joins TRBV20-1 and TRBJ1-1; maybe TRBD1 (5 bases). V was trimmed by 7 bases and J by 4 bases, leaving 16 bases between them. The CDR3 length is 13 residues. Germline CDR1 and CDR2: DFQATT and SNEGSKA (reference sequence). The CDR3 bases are TGCAGTGTCCCTTACAGTGGGGGCACTGAAGCTTTCTTT. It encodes CSVPYSGGTEAFF.

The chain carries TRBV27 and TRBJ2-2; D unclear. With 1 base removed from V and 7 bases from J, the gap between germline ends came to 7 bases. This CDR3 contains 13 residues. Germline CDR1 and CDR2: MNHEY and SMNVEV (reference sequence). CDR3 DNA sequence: TGTGCCAGCAGTTTATTAGGTGGCGGGGAGCTGTTTTTT. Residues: CASSLLGGGELFF.

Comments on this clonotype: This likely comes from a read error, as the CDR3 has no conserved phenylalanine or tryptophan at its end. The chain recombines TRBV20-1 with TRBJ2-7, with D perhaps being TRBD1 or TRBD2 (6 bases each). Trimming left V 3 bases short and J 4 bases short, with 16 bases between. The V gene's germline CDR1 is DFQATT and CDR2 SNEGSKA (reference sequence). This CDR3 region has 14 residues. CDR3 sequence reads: CSASGDRSGYEQYL. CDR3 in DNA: TGCAGTGCTAGCGGAGACAGGAGCGGGTACGAGCAGTACCTC.

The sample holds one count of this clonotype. CDR3 in amino acids: CASSQAPGAGGPDTQYF. DNA of the CDR3: TGTGCCAGCAGCCAAGCTCCGGGGGCGGGGGGCCCAGATACGCAGTATTTT. This chain uses TRBV14 with TRBJ2-3; TRBD2 matches at 8 bases. V lost 1 base, J lost 4 bases, and 10 bases stayed unmatched. Germline CDR1 SGHDN, CDR2 FVKESK. The CDR3 length is 17 residues.

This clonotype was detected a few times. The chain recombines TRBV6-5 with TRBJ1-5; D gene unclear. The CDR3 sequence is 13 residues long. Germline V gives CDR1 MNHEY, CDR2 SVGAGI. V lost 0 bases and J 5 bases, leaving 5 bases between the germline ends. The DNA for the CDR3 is TGTGCCAGCAGTTACTCGTGGGATCAGCCCCAGCATTTT. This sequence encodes CASSYSWDQPQHF.

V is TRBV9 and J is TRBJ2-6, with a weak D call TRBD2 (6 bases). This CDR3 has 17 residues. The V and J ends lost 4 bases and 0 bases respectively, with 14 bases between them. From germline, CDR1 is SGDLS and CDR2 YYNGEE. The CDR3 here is CASSPRDWGSGANVLTF. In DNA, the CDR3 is TGTGCCAGCAGCCCGCGGGACTGGGGCTCTGGGGCCAACGTCCTGACTTTC.

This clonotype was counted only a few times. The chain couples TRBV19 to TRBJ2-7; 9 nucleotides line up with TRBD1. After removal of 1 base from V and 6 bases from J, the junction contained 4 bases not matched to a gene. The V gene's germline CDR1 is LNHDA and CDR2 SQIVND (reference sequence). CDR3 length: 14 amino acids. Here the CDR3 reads CASSIGTGVGEQYF. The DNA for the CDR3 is TGTGCCAGTAGTATAGGGACAGGGGTCGGCGAGCAGTACTTC.